This TCR beta chain originates from a study of T cell responses to AZD1222 COVID-19 vaccine. Study conclusions and caveats: In the spike-specific TCR repertoire, nearly half reportedly target unmutated variant regions. Donors were mostly white British, more females; clonal diversity possibly underestimated.

For this clone: Its antigen is as yet unknown.

Sequencing used immunoSEQ multiplex PCR; TCRdb keeps in-frame clones, though not all of them. The sample lists 80,000 or so clones, over 75% occurring once. CDR3 length: 13 residues. Trimming removed 6 bases at V and 2 bases at J, with 10 bases between. This clonotype was sampled from an adult who received the AZD1222 COVID-19 vaccine. The chain links TRBV12-3 or TRBV12-4 to TRBJ2-5; D ambiguous. Sample: peripheral blood, taken 28 days after the second AZD1222 dose. CDR3 nucleotide sequence: TGTGCCAGCAGCCTCATGGGTCAAGAGACCCAGTACTTC. It specifies CASSLMGQETQYF.